This T cell receptor beta chain emerged from a study of blood T cell repertoires in COVID-19. Looking at the study overall: Sites in the United States, Italy and Spain provided acute and convalescent COVID-19 samples. From T cells, B-cell-depleted T cells, or PBMCs came the material, which was cDNA or gDNA.

The J segment lost 3 bases and the V segment lost 4 bases, leaving 1 base of the junction unmatched. This CDR3 is built from 13 residues. There are a few counts of this clone. Original processing notes: Cell counts per sample came from amplifying reference gene primers. Libraries were prepared by immunoSEQ multiplex PCR; TCRdb keeps only in-frame clonotypes and omits some of them. D and trimming come from the DNA, and the V and J calls and clone size come from that table. Here the sample spans tens of thousands of clones, approximately 86% being singletons. The receptor was isolated from a human donor in a cohort sampled during active COVID-19. V and J are TRBV12-3 or TRBV12-4 and TRBJ2-7; 9 bases align to TRBD1. Sequencing used peripheral blood. The CDR3 sequence: CASSWTGVYEQYF. As DNA, the CDR3 is TGTGCCAGCAGTTGGACAGGGGTCTACGAGCAGTACTTC.